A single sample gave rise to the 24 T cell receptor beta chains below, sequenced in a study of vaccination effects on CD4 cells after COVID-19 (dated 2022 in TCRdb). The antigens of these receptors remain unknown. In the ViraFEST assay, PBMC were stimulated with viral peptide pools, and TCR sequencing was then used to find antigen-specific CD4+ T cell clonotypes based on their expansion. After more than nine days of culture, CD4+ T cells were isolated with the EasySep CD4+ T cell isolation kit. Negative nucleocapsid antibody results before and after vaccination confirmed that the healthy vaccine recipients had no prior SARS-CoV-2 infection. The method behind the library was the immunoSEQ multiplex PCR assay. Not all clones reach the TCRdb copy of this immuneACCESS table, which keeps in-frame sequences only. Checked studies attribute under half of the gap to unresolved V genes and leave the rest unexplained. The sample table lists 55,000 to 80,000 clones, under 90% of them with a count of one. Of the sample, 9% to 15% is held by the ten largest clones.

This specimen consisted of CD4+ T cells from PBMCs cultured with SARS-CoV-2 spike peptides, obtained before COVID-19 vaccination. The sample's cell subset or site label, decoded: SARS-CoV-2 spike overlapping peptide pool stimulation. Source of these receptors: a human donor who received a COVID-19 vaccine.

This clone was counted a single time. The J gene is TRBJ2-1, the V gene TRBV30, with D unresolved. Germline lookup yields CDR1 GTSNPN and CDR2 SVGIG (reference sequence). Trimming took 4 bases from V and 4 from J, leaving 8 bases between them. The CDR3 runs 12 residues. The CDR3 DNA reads TGTGCCTGGAATAAAAAGTACAATGAGCAGTTCTTC. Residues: CAWNKKYNEQFF.

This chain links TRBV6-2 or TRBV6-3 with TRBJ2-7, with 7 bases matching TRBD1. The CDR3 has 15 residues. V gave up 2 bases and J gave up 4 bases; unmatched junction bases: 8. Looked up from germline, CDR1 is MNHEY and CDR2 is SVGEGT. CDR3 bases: TGTGCCAGCAGTTACCGGAAGGGGGCTCCTTACGAGCAGTACGTC. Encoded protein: CASSYRKGAPYEQYV.

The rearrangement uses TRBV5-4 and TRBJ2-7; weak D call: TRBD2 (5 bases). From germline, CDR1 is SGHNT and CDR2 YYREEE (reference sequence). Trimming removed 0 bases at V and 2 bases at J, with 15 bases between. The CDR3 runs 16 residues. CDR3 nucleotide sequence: TGTGCCAGCAGCTTGGGAGGAGAGGGCGGTACCTACGAGCAGTACGTC. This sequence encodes CASSLGGEGGTYEQYV.

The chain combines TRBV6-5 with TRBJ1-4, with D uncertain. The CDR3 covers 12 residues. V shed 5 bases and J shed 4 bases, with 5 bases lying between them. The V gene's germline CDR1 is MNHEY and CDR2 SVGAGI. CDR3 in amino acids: CASSKNNEKLFF. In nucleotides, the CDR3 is TGTGCCAGCAGTAAAAATAATGAAAAACTGTTTTTT.

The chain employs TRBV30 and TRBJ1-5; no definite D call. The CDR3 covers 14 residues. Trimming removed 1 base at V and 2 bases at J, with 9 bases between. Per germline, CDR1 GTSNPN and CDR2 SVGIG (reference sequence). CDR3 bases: TGTGCCTGGAGTGGTGAACCGGGCAATCAGCCCCAGCATTTT. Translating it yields CAWSGEPGNQPQHF.

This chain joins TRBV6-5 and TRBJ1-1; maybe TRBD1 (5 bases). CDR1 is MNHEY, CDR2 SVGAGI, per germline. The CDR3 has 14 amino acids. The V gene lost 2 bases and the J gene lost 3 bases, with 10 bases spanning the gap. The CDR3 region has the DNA TGTGCCAGCAGTTACGGGGGTCGGGACACTGAAGCTTTCTTT. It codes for CASSYGGRDTEAFF.

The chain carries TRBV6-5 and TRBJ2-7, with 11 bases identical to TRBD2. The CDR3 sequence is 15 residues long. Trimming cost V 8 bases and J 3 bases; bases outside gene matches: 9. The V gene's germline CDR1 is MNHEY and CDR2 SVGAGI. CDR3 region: CASVRLAGGNYEQYV. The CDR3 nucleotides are TGTGCCAGCGTCCGCCTAGCGGGGGGTAACTACGAGCAGTACGTC.

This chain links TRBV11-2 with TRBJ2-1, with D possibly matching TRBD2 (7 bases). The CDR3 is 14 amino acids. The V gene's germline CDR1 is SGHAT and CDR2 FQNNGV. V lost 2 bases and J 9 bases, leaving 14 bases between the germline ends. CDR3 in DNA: TGTGCCAGCAGCTTAAGGGGGGGGGCACGTGAGCAGTTCTTC. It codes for CASSLRGGAREQFF.

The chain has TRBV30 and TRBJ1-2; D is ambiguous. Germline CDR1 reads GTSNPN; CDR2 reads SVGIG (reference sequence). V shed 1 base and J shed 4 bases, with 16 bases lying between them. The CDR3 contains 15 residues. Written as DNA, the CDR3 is TGTGCCTGGAGTGGAATTGGACGGAAGATCTATGGCTACACCTTC. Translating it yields CAWSGIGRKIYGYTF.

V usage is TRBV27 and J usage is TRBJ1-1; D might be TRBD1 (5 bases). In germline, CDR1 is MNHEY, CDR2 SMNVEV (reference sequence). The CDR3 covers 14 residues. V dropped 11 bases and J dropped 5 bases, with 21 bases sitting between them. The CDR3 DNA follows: TGTGCCGTCTCAAGGGGCGGTGAAAGGACTGAAGCTTTCTTT. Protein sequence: CAVSRGGERTEAFF.

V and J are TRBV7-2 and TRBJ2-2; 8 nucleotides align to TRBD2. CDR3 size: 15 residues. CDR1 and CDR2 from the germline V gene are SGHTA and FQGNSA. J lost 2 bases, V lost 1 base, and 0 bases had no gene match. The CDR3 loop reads CASSLGTSNTGELFF. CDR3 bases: TGTGCCAGCAGCTTAGGGACTAGCAACACCGGGGAGCTGTTTTTT.

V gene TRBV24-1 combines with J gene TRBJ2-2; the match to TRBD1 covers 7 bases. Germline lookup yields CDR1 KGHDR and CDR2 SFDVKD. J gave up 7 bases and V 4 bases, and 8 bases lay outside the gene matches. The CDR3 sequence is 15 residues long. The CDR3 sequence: CATSDDRVGNGELFF. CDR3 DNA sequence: TGTGCCACCAGTGACGACAGGGTAGGGAACGGGGAGCTGTTTTTT.

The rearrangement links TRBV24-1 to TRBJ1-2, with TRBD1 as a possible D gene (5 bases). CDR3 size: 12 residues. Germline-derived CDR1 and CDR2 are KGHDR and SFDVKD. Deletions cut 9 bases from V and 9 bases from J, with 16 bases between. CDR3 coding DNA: TGTGCCACCTCTGGGGACGGACGTCGCTACACCTTC. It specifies CATSGDGRRYTF.

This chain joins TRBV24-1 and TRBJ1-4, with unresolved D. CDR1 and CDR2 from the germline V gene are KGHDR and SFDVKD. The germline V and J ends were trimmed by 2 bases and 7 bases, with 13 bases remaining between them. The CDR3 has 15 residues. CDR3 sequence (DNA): TGTGCCACCAGTGATTCACGGACGGAGGGTGAAAAACTGTTTTTT. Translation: CATSDSRTEGEKLFF.

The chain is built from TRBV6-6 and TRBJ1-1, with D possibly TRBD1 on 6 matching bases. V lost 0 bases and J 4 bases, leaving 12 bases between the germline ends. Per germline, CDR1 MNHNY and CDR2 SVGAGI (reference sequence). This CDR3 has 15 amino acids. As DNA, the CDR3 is TGTGCCAGCAGTTACTCGAGGGGGGCGGGCACTGAAGCTTTCTTT. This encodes CASSYSRGAGTEAFF.

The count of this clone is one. The CDR3 protein is CASSGGQGGYDGYTF. The CDR3 coding sequence is TGCGCCAGCAGCGGAGGGCAGGGGGGATACGATGGCTACACCTTC. The rearrangement links TRBV5-1 to TRBJ1-2; 7 bases map to TRBD1. Trimming removed 4 bases from V and 6 bases from J; junction bases left unmatched: 12. The CDR3 has 15 amino acids. Germline lookup yields CDR1 SGHRS and CDR2 YFSETQ. The full variable domain, completed using reference TRBV5-1 and TRBJ1-2, is KAGVTQTPRYLIKTRGQQVTLSCSPISGHRSVSWYQQTPGQGLQFLFEYFSETQRNKGNFPGRFSGRQFSNSRSEMNVSTLELGDSALYLCASSGGQGGYDGYTFGSGTRLTVV.

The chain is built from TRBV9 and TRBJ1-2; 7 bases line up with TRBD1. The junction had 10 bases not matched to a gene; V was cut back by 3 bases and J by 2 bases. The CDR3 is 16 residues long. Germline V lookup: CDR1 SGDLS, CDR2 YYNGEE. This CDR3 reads CASSAPSTGQNYGYTF. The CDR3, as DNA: TGTGCCAGCAGCGCTCCCTCGACAGGGCAAAACTATGGCTACACCTTC.

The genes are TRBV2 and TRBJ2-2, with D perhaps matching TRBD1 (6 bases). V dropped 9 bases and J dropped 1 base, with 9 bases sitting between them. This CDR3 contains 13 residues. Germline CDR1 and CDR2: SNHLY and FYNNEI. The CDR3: CASSTGNTGELFF. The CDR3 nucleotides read TGTGCCAGTTCGACAGGGAACACCGGGGAGCTGTTTTTT.

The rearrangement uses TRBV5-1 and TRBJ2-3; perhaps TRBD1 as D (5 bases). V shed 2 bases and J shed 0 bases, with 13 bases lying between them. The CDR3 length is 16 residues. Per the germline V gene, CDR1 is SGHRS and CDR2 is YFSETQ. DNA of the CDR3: TGCGCCAGCAGCTTCTCGGTAGGGGTGAGCACAGATACGCAGTATTTT. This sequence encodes CASSFSVGVSTDTQYF. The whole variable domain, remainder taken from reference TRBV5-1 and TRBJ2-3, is KAGVTQTPRYLIKTRGQQVTLSCSPISGHRSVSWYQQTPGQGLQFLFEYFSETQRNKGNFPGRFSGRQFSNSRSEMNVSTLELGDSALYLCASSFSVGVSTDTQYFGPGTRLTVL.

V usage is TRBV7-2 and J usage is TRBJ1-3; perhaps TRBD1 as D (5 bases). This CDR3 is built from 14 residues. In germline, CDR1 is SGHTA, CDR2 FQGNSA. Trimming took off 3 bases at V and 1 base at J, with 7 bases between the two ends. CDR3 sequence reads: CASSFQGSGNTIYF. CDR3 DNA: TGTGCCAGCAGCTTCCAGGGTTCTGGAAACACCATATATTTT.

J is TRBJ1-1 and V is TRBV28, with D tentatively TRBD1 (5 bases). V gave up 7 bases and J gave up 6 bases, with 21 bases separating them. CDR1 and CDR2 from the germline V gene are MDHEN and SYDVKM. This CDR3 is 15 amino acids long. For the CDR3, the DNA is TGTGCCAGCATCTACCCCCAGGGCCGGTGGGCTGAAGCTTTCTTT. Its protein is CASIYPQGRWAEAFF.

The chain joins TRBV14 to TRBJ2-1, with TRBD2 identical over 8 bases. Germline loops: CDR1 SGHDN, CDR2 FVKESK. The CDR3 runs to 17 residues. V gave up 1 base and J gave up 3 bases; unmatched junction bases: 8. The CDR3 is CASSQVVSGAFYNEQFF. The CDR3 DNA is TGTGCCAGCAGCCAAGTGGTTAGCGGGGCCTTCTACAATGAGCAGTTCTTC. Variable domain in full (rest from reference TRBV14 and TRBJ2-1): EAGVTQFPSHSVIEKGQTVTLRCDPISGHDNLYWYRRVMGKEIKFLLHFVKESKQDESGMPNNRFLAERTGGTYSTLKVQPAELEDSGVYFCASSQVVSGAFYNEQFFGPGTRLTVL.

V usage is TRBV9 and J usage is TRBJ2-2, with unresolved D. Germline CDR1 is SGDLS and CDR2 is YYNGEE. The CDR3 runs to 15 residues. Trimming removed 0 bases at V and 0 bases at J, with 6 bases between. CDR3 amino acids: CASSVDPSNTGELFF. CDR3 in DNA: TGTGCCAGCAGCGTAGACCCCTCGAACACCGGGGAGCTGTTTTTT.

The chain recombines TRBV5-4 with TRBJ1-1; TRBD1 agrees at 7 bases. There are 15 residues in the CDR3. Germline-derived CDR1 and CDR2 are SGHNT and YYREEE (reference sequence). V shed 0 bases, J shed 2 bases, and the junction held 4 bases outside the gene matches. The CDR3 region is CASSLGAGGNTEAFF. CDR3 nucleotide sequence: TGTGCCAGCAGCTTGGGGGCAGGGGGAAACACTGAAGCTTTCTTT.